The next 28 T cell receptor beta chains were all read from a single sample in a study of T cells in Graves' hyperthyroidism and ophthalmopathy. RNA transcripts were the template for amplifying TCR beta CDR3 regions. In the first-round RT-PCR of the TCR CDR3, the HTBI primer set was used. TCRdb fed the multiplex PCR reads into MiXCR, producing one record per CDR3 protein. This table has 550,000 to 650,000 distinct CDR3 sequences, 14% appearing once. Sample: blood. The receptors were gathered from a middle-aged woman with Graves' hyperthyroidism.

The table lists this clonotype with many counts. The chain employs TRBV11-2 and TRBJ2-1; D unclear. The CDR3 spans 14 residues. V dropped 5 bases and J dropped 10 bases, with 18 bases sitting between them. Per the germline V gene, CDR1 is SGHAT and CDR2 is FQNNGV. The chain's CDR3 is CASSASKGFGEQFF. CDR3 bases: TGTGCCAGCAGCGCATCCAAGGGCTTCGGGGAGCAGTTCTTC.

This clonotype was seen at least ten times. This chain uses TRBV20-1 with TRBJ2-1; D is possibly TRBD1 or TRBD2 (6 bases each). In germline, CDR1 is DFQATT, CDR2 SNEGSKA (reference sequence). V lost 4 bases to trimming and J lost 9 bases, with 10 bases between them. The CDR3 sequence is 11 residues long. CDR3 DNA: TGCAGTGCTATAGGGGGGAGTGAGCAGTTCTTC. It codes for CSAIGGSEQFF.

Notes on this clonotype: The junction and the germline gene differ at one end; a read error may be behind it. The rearrangement links TRBV20-1 to TRBJ2-1; 10 bases match TRBD2. CDR1 and CDR2 from the germline V gene are DFQATT and SNEGSKA (reference sequence). The CDR3 length is 17 residues. The CDR3 DNA is TGCAGTGCTAGAGATACCCTAGCGGGGGCTTCCTGCAATGAGCAGTTCTTC. This codes for CSARDTLAGASCNEQFF.

This clonotype was observed at least ten times. J is TRBJ2-7 and V is TRBV20-1; TRBD2 might be the D (6 bases). Per germline, CDR1 DFQATT and CDR2 SNEGSKA (reference sequence). The V end lost 5 bases, the J end lost 6 bases, and 20 bases lay between the germline ends. The CDR3 loop spans 14 amino acids. DNA of the CDR3: TGCAGTGCTTCATCGGGAACTAGCTGGGGCGAGCAGTACTTC. Protein product: CSASSGTSWGEQYF.

In its sample, this clonotype was seen many times. The V and J genes are TRBV6-1 and TRBJ1-1; D is undetermined. The length of the CDR3 is 15 residues. In germline, CDR1 is MNHNS, CDR2 SASEGT. V was trimmed by 1 base and J by 4 bases, leaving 13 bases between them. The CDR3 region has the DNA TGTGCCAGCAGTGAAGAGGGCCAAGGGAGCACTGAAGCTTTCTTT. Translated: CASSEEGQGSTEAFF.

This clonotype was counted many times. V usage is TRBV30 and J usage is TRBJ1-5; possibly TRBD1 for D (6 bases). Germline V gene lookup returns CDR1 GTSNPN and CDR2 SVGIG (reference sequence). The CDR3 spans 15 residues. V lost 2 bases, J lost 0 bases, and 11 bases lay in between. CDR3 sequence: CAWSPDSNSNQPQHF. In DNA, the CDR3 is TGTGCCTGGAGTCCGGACAGCAATAGCAATCAGCCCCAGCATTTT.

This chain's CDR3 is CASSVGEFYEQYF. For the CDR3, the DNA is TGTGCCAGCAGCGTTGGAGAGTTCTACGAGCAGTACTTC. The V call is TRBV9, the J call TRBJ2-7; unclear D gene. Germline CDR1 and CDR2: SGDLS and YYNGEE. Between the trimmed V and J ends, which lost 2 bases and 3 bases, there was a span of 9 bases. The CDR3 consists of 13 residues.

Comment on this clonotype: This may be a read error: a much more frequent sequence differs by one nucleotide. The rearrangement uses TRBV20-1 and TRBJ1-5, with TRBD1 as a possible D gene (5 bases). The CDR3 consists of 14 residues. Germline loops: CDR1 DFQATT, CDR2 SNEGSKA (reference sequence). The DNA for the CDR3 is TGCAGTGCCGGGGACCCGGGTGGCAATCGGCCCCAGCATTTT. Its protein is CSAGDPGGNRPQHF.

This clonotype was found many times. The rearrangement uses TRBV7-9 and TRBJ1-1, with D maybe TRBD1 (5 bases). Germline CDR1 and CDR2: SEHNR and FQNEAQ (reference sequence). This CDR3 has 12 amino acids. The V and J ends lost 5 bases and 11 bases respectively, with 15 bases between them. CDR3 nucleotide sequence: TGTGCCAGCAGCCCCAGGGCCCTGTATGCTTTCTTT. It yields the protein CASSPRALYAFF.

The chain joins TRBV20-1 to TRBJ1-6; D is unclear. Trimming cost V 5 bases and J 0 bases, with 14 bases left between them. This CDR3 region has 16 residues. Per germline, CDR1 DFQATT and CDR2 SNEGSKA (reference sequence). The CDR3 spells CSAPERGISYNSPLHF. CDR3 DNA sequence: TGCAGTGCTCCCGAGAGAGGGATCTCCTATAATTCACCCCTCCACTTT.

Ten or more counts support this clonotype. V usage is TRBV28 and J usage is TRBJ1-2, with D possibly being TRBD1 (5 bases). Germline values: CDR1 MDHEN, CDR2 SYDVKM. This CDR3 has 16 amino acids. Trimming cost V 4 bases and J 2 bases, with 17 bases left between them. CDR3 DNA: TGTGCCAGCAGTTCCCCAAACAGGCCTGACAACTATGGCTACACCTTC. Translating gives CASSSPNRPDNYGYTF.

This clonotype came up a few times. This chain joins TRBV24-1 and TRBJ2-1; no clear D gene. Trimming removed 7 bases at V and 9 bases at J, with 24 bases between. This CDR3 contains 16 residues. Germline CDR1 is KGHDR and CDR2 is SFDVKD. CDR3 amino acids: CATSNRRAPDTGEQFF. CDR3 DNA sequence: TGTGCCACCAGCAACAGACGGGCTCCCGATACGGGTGAGCAGTTCTTC.

This clonotype was observed at least ten times. This chain links TRBV28 with TRBJ2-7; the match to TRBD1 covers 7 bases. Germline V gene sequence: CDR1 MDHEN, CDR2 SYDVKM. This CDR3 has 14 residues. The junction had 7 bases not matched to a gene; V was cut back by 6 bases and J by 2 bases. Written as DNA, the CDR3 is TGTGCCAGCAGACCCGAGACAGGGACCTACGAGCAGTACTTC. This sequence encodes CASRPETGTYEQYF. Variable domain in full (rest from reference TRBV28 and TRBJ2-7): DVKVTQSSRYLVKRTGEKVFLECVQDMDHENMFWYRQDPGLGLRLIYFSYDVKMKEKGDIPEGYSVSREKKERFSLILESASTNQTSMYLCASRPETGTYEQYFGPGTRLTVT.

The rearrangement joins TRBV7-9 to TRBJ1-5, with 11 bases that match TRBD1. V lost 1 base to trimming and J lost 1 base; unmatched junction nucleotides: 6. The germline gives CDR1 SEHNR, CDR2 FQNEAQ (reference sequence). The CDR3 consists of 18 residues. CDR3 nucleotides: TGTGCCAGCAGCTTAGGGACAGGGGGCGCCGGGAGCAATCAGCCCCAGCATTTT. This sequence encodes CASSLGTGGAGSNQPQHF.

The table lists this clonotype with many counts. J is TRBJ2-5 and V is TRBV6-1; perhaps TRBD1 as D (5 bases). This CDR3 region has 14 residues. The germline V and J ends were trimmed by 1 base and 3 bases, with 9 bases remaining between them. CDR1 MNHNS and CDR2 SASEGT come from the germline V gene. The chain's CDR3 is CASSEVGREETQYF. The CDR3 coding sequence is TGTGCCAGCAGTGAAGTCGGCAGGGAAGAGACCCAGTACTTC.

This clonotype was observed at least ten times. This CDR3 reads CSASHGQGALNYGYTF. Here the CDR3 DNA reads TGCAGTGCTAGTCACGGGCAGGGGGCCCTCAACTATGGCTACACCTTC. This rearrangement joins TRBV20-1 to TRBJ1-2; 8 bases line up with TRBD1. The CDR3 loop spans 16 amino acids. Losses at the gene ends were 3 bases for V and 2 bases for J; bases not matched to a gene: 11. The germline V gene has CDR1 DFQATT and CDR2 SNEGSKA (reference sequence).

The chain is built from TRBV18 and TRBJ2-4, with 8 bases identical to TRBD1. V lost 2 bases and J lost 0; bases outside the gene matches: 6. This CDR3 is built from 17 residues. The germline V gene encodes CDR1 KGHSH and CDR2 LQKENI. CDR3 coding DNA: TGTGCCAGCTCACCAAGGCAGGGGGCCCTAGCCAAAAACATTCAGTACTTC. Residues: CASSPRQGALAKNIQYF.

The V gene is TRBV4-1, the J gene TRBJ1-5; no firm D call. Germline values: CDR1 MGHRA, CDR2 YSYEKL. Trimming cost V 2 bases and J 1 base, with 12 bases left between them. This CDR3 comprises 16 residues. The CDR3, as DNA: TGCGCCAGCAGCCAAACGCTGGGTCCGAGCAATCAGCCCCAGCATTTT. Residues: CASSQTLGPSNQPQHF.

This clonotype appeared many times. The genes are TRBV20-1 and TRBJ2-5; D may correspond to TRBD1 or TRBD2 (5 bases each). Germline V lookup: CDR1 DFQATT, CDR2 SNEGSKA (reference sequence). CDR3 length: 16 amino acids. V lost 3 bases to trimming and J lost 5 bases, with 22 bases between them. CDR3 nucleotides: TGCAGTGCTAGGGGGAAGGCACACGGGGCCGGTGAGACCCAGTACTTC. Residues: CSARGKAHGAGETQYF.

The rearrangement uses TRBV6-1 and TRBJ1-6, with TRBD1 identical over 8 bases. The V and J ends lost 5 bases and 7 bases, in that order; junction bases with no gene match: 16. The CDR3 has 18 amino acids. Germline CDR1 reads MNHNS; CDR2 reads SASEGT. CDR3 loop: CASSPPGTGKRGNSPLHF. The CDR3 DNA sequence: TGTGCCAGCAGTCCCCCCGGGACAGGAAAACGGGGCAATTCACCCCTCCACTTT.

This clonotype was seen ten or more times. The V gene is TRBV19, the J gene TRBJ2-1; 8 nucleotides agree with TRBD2. With V trimmed by 4 bases and J by 2 bases, 13 bases remained unmatched. The CDR3 spans 18 residues. Germline CDR1 and CDR2: LNHDA and SQIVND (reference sequence). The CDR3 is CASSKDPFSGGAYNEQFF. The CDR3 region has the DNA TGTGCCAGTAGTAAGGACCCCTTCTCGGGGGGGGCCTACAATGAGCAGTTCTTC.

This clonotype was observed many times. The rearrangement uses TRBV12-5 and TRBJ2-1; D perhaps matches TRBD2 (5 bases). Germline-derived CDR1 and CDR2 are LGHNT and FRNRAP. The V gene lost 6 bases and the J gene lost 12 bases, with 12 bases spanning the gap. The CDR3 covers 11 residues. The CDR3 coding sequence is TGTGCTAGTGGCCTCGGGATTGTGCAGTTCTTC. This codes for CASGLGIVQFF. The full variable domain, its missing parts supplied by reference TRBV12-5 and TRBJ2-1, is DARVTQTPRHKVTEMGQEVTMRCQPILGHNTVFWYRQTMMQGLELLAYFRNRAPLDDSGMPKDRFSAEMPDATLATLKIQPSEPRDSAVYFCASGLGIVQFFGPGTRLTVL.

The chain combines TRBV12-5 with TRBJ1-3; D is uncertain. The CDR3 runs 11 residues. Deletions cut 6 bases from V and 4 bases from J, with 4 bases between. Germline-derived CDR1 and CDR2 are LGHNT and FRNRAP. In DNA form, the CDR3 reads TGTGCTAGTGGGGCCGGAAACACCATATATTTT. It translates to CASGAGNTIYF. The full variable domain, its missing parts supplied by reference TRBV12-5 and TRBJ1-3, is DARVTQTPRHKVTEMGQEVTMRCQPILGHNTVFWYRQTMMQGLELLAYFRNRAPLDDSGMPKDRFSAEMPDATLATLKIQPSEPRDSAVYFCASGAGNTIYFGEGSWLTVV.

This clonotype was picked up many times. The CDR3 DNA sequence: TGTGCCAGCAGTGATCCGACCCGACCCTACGAGCAGTACTTC. Its translation is CASSDPTRPYEQYF. The V call is TRBV6-1, the J call TRBJ2-7; no firm D call. Per the germline V gene, CDR1 is MNHNS and CDR2 is SASEGT. There are 14 residues in the CDR3. V was clipped by 3 bases and J by 2 bases, with 11 bases between them.

This clonotype was detected ten times or more. The V call is TRBV3-1, the J call TRBJ1-1; the D is unclear. CDR3 length: 13 residues. V was trimmed by 1 base and J by 4 bases, leaving 7 bases between them. Germline V lookup: CDR1 LGHDT, CDR2 YNNKEL (reference sequence). CDR3 in amino acids: CASSQASSTEAFF. The CDR3 nucleotides are TGTGCCAGCAGCCAAGCCTCGTCCACTGAAGCTTTCTTT.

The sample holds a few counts of this clonotype. For the CDR3, the DNA is TGCAGTGCTAGAGATCGGGACGCCCCGAACACCGGGGAGCTGTTTTTT. Translated: CSARDRDAPNTGELFF. This rearrangement joins TRBV20-1 to TRBJ2-2, with D possibly being TRBD1 or TRBD2 (5 bases each). Germline loops: CDR1 DFQATT, CDR2 SNEGSKA (reference sequence). The V gene lost 0 bases and the J gene lost 0 bases, with 11 bases spanning the gap. The CDR3 spans 16 residues.

This clonotype was detected a few times. The rearrangement joins TRBV28 to TRBJ2-3, with D possibly being TRBD1 (5 bases). This CDR3 spans 16 amino acids. V lost 6 bases, J lost 0 bases, and 16 bases lay in between. Germline V lookup: CDR1 MDHEN, CDR2 SYDVKM. CDR3 region: CASSLDRGPSTDTQYF. In nucleotides, the CDR3 is TGTGCCAGCAGCCTTGACAGAGGCCCTAGCACAGATACGCAGTATTTT.

The rearrangement uses TRBV9 and TRBJ2-2; 10 bases agree with TRBD2. Germline values: CDR1 SGDLS, CDR2 YYNGEE. V was clipped by 3 bases and J by 3 bases; unmatched bases: 11. This CDR3 region has 18 residues. CDR3 residues: CASSAPGLAGVYTGELFF. The CDR3, as DNA: TGTGCCAGCAGCGCCCCGGGGCTAGCGGGAGTCTACACCGGGGAGCTGTTTTTT.